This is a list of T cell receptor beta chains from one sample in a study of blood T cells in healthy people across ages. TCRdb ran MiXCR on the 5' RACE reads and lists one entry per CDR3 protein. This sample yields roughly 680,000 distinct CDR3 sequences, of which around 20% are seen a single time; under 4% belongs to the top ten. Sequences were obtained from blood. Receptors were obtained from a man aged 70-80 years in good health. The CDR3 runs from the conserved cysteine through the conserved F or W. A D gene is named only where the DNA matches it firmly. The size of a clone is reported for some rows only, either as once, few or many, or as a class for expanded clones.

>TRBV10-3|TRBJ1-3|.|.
CAISEFTGSGNTIYF
TGTGCCATCAGTGAGTTTACAGGCTCTGGAAACACCATATATTTT
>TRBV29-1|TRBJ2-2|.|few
CSAGLGTGELFF
TGCAGCGCAGGACTGGGAACCGGGGAGCTGTTTTTT
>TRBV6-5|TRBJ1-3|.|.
CASSYQRSSGNTIYF
TGTGCCAGCAGTTACCAGAGAAGCTCTGGAAACACCATATATTTT
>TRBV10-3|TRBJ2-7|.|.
CAIREGRERYEQYF
TGTGCCATCAGGGAAGGTAGGGAACGGTACGAGCAGTACTTC
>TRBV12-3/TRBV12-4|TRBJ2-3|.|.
CASTPGRDTQYF
TGTGCCAGCACACCAGGGAGGGATACGCAGTATTTT
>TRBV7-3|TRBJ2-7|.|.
CASSLRGGQSSYEQYF
TGTGCCAGCAGCTTACGAGGTGGACAGTCATCGTACGAGCAGTACTTC
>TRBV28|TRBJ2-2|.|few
CASSLSGYINTGELFF
TGTGCCAGCAGTTTATCAGGGTACATAAACACCGGGGAGCTGTTTTTT
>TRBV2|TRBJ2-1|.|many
CASTAIKADEQFF
TGTGCCAGCACGGCAATAAAGGCCGATGAGCAGTTCTTC
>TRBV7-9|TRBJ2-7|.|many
CASSLASYGAAYEQYF
TGTGCCAGCAGTTTGGCTAGCTATGGGGCGGCCTACGAGCAGTACTTC
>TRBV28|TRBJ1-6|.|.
CASSSTGAGGNSPLHF
TGTGCCAGCAGCTCAACGGGGGCAGGTGGAAATTCACCCCTCCACTTT
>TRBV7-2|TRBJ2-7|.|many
CASSSSGHSYEQYF
TGTGCCAGCAGCTCGAGCGGGCACTCCTACGAGCAGTACTTC
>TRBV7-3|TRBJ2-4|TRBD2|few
CASSLGASGKNIQYF
TGTGCCAGCAGCCTAGGGGCTAGCGGCAAAAACATTCAGTACTTC
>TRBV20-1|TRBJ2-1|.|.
CSARWGAHSNEQFF
TGCAGTGCTAGATGGGGGGCGCATAGCAATGAGCAGTTCTTC
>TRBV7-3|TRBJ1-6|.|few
CASSLNRNSPLHF
TGTGCCAGCAGCCTCAACCGTAATTCACCCCTCCACTTT